The rows below give T cell receptor beta chains drawn from one sample of a study of immune evolution from preneoplasia to lung adenocarcinoma. Clones were sequenced by immunoSEQ multiplex PCR, and TCRdb holds only the in-frame ones, with some missing. Among around 3,700 clones listed, 75% to 85% were seen once. The sample comprised FFPE invasive lung adenocarcinoma tissue. The receptor source for this set is a person aged 45-65 years with lung adenocarcinoma. The CDR3 runs from the conserved cysteine through the conserved F or W. The order of the fields is V gene, CDR3 length, J gene, D gene, clone size, CDR3 DNA, CDR3 protein. A D gene is named only where the DNA matches it firmly. Only part of the rows carry a size: once, few, many, or a class if the clone is expanded.

>TRBV6-5|13|TRBJ2-7|NA|NA
TGTGCCAGCGGTCAAGGAAGGGTATACGAGCAGTACTTC
CASGQGRVYEQYF
>TRBV11-2|14|TRBJ2-3|NA|NA
TGTGCCAGCAGCCTAAACCATCCCACAGATACGCAGTATTTT
CASSLNHPTDTQYF
>TRBV27|14|TRBJ1-5|NA|few
TGTGCCAGCAGTTTAGCTTCTTACGGTCAGCCCCAGCATTTT
CASSLASYGQPQHF
>TRBV30|15|TRBJ2-3|NA|NA
TGTGCCTGGATTCGCGCGGGGATTAGCACAGATACGCAGTATTTT
CAWIRAGISTDTQYF
>TRBV11-1|15|TRBJ2-5|TRBD2|NA
TGTGCCAGCAGCCCCCGACTAGCGGGGGACGAGACCCAGTACTTC
CASSPRLAGDETQYF
>TRBV5-4|14|TRBJ2-5|NA|NA
TGTGCCAGCAGCCCGGACAGCCGACAAGAGACCCAGTACTTC
CASSPDSRQETQYF
>TRBV27|11|TRBJ1-4|NA|NA
TGTGCCAGCAGTTTAAATGAAAAACTGTTTTTT
CASSLNEKLFF
>TRBV5-1|14|TRBJ2-2|NA|NA
TGCGCCAGCAGCCGGGGGCAGGTCCCCGGGGAGCTGTTTTTT
CASSRGQVPGELFF
>TRBV28|15|TRBJ2-7|TRBD1|NA
TGTGCCAGCAGTTCAGGGGGCTCCCTCTCCTACGAGCAGTACTTC
CASSSGGSLSYEQYF
>TRBV11-2|13|TRBJ2-3|NA|NA
TGTGCCAGCAGCCTACGACCCTTAGAAACGCAGTATTTT
CASSLRPLETQYF
>TRBV19|17|TRBJ1-5|NA|NA
TGTGCCAGTAGTATAGCATCATTGGACAGTAGCAATCAGCCCCAGCATTTT
CASSIASLDSSNQPQHF
>TRBV25-1|16|TRBJ2-5|TRBD1|NA
TGTGCCAGTAAACGATCCGGGACAGGGGTGAGAGAGACCCAGTACTTC
CASKRSGTGVRETQYF
>TRBV2|12|TRBJ1-1|NA|NA
TGTGCCAGCAGTGAAGGGAACACTGAAGCTTTCTTT
CASSEGNTEAFF
>TRBV6-5|15|TRBJ1-2|NA|once
TGTGCCAGCAGTTTCAAACCCCTTGGGTCCTATGGCTACACCTTC
CASSFKPLGSYGYTF
>TRBV4-2|16|TRBJ2-3|TRBD2|NA
TGTGCCAGCAGCCAAGATCTAGCGGGAGGGCCAGATACGCAGTATTTT
CASSQDLAGGPDTQYF
>TRBV2|17|TRBJ2-6|NA|NA
TGTGCCAGCAGTGGCCGCAAGTTAGGCAGTGGGGCCAACGTCCTGACTTTC
CASSGRKLGSGANVLTF
>TRBV6-4|13|TRBJ1-1|NA|NA
TGTGCCAGCAGTGACTCGGACAACACTGAAGCTTTCTTT
CASSDSDNTEAFF
>TRBV30|13|TRBJ2-3|NA|once
TGTGCCTGGAGTGTTGGGGGAACAGATACGCAGTATTTT
CAWSVGGTDTQYF
>TRBV30|14|TRBJ2-5|TRBD2|NA
TGTGCCTGGAGTGGTCGACTAGCGGGCGAGACCCAGTACTTC
CAWSGRLAGETQYF
>TRBV7-9|14|TRBJ1-4|NA|NA
TGTGCCAGCAGCTTGGTCGGCACTAATGAAAAACTGTTTTTT
CASSLVGTNEKLFF
>TRBV28|14|TRBJ1-2|NA|NA
TGTGCCAGCAGTTTTTTAGGGGTCGACTATGGCTACACCTTC
CASSFLGVDYGYTF
>TRBV7-7|14|TRBJ2-7|TRBD2|NA
TGTGCTAGCAGCCCCGGGACTAGCGTCTACGAGCAGTACTTC
CASSPGTSVYEQYF
>TRBV6-5|13|TRBJ1-1|NA|NA
TGTGCCAGCAGTTACGGGGCTACCACTGAAGCTTTCTTT
CASSYGATTEAFF
>TRBV5-4|14|TRBJ1-1|NA|NA
TGTGCCAGCAGCTTGGGTGGGGTCGTCACTGAAGCTTTCTTT
CASSLGGVVTEAFF
>TRBV5-4|14|TRBJ1-4|TRBD1|NA
TGTGCCAGCAGCAAAACAGGGGGCGCGGAAAAACTGTTTTTT
CASSKTGGAEKLFF
>TRBV19|14|TRBJ1-2|NA|NA
TGTGCCAGTAGTATCAACGGGGTGCACTATGGCTACACCTTC
CASSINGVHYGYTF
>TRBV5-6|15|TRBJ2-5|TRBD1|NA
TGTGCCAGCAGCCTTAGGACAGGGATGAGGGAGACCCAGTACTTC
CASSLRTGMRETQYF
>TRBV30|13|TRBJ2-7|NA|NA
TGTGCCTGGAGTGTACAGGGCCCCTACGAGCAGTACTTC
CAWSVQGPYEQYF
>TRBV5-6|13|TRBJ1-1|NA|few
TGTGCCAGCAGCTTGATAGTGAACACTGAAGCTTTCTTT
CASSLIVNTEAFF
>TRBV9|15|TRBJ2-1|TRBD2|NA
TGTGCCAGCAGCGTCCTAGCGGGAGTGAACAATGAGCAGTTCTTC
CASSVLAGVNNEQFF
>TRBV2|14|TRBJ1-2|TRBD1|NA
TGTGCCAGCAGCGGAGAGACAGGGGGCTATGGCTACACCTTC
CASSGETGGYGYTF